The 10 T cell receptor beta chains in this list originate from one sample, sequenced in a study of T cells in women clearing cervical HPV infection. Measured with immunoSEQ multiplex PCR; TCRdb has only the in-frame clones, and not every one. This sample's table has more than 15,000 clones. Specimen: blood buffy coat. These receptors all stem from a woman aged 18 to 75 with a cervical HPV16 infection that either progressed to CIN3+ or cleared (not recorded which).

With regard to this clone: The read terminates 3 residues before the CDR3 end, so the remaining end is supplied by the germline J gene. The chain recombines TRBV30 with TRBJ2-5; no clear D gene. This CDR3 has 13 residues. Trimming took off 2 bases at V and 7 bases at J, with 14 bases between the two ends. Germline CDR1 GTSNPN, CDR2 SVGIG (reference sequence). The DNA read from the CDR3 is TGTGCCTGGAGTCCCGCCCCAAAAGGGACC. This encodes CAWSPAPKGT. The CDR3 reads in full as CAWSPAPKGTQYF. The full variable domain, in which reference TRBV30 and TRBJ2-5 provide the parts outside the CDR3, is SQTIHQWPATLVQPVGSPLSLECTVEGTSNPNLYWYRQAAGRGLQLLFYSVGIGQISSEVPQNLSASRPQDRQFILSSKKLLLSDSGFYLCAWSPAPKGTQYFGPGTRLLVL.

For this clone: Read sequence stops 3 residues before the CDR3 end, and the germline J gene provides the missing end. The chain links TRBV20-1 to TRBJ2-4; TRBD2 matches at 9 bases. The CDR3 runs to 14 residues. Germline CDR1 is DFQATT and CDR2 is SNEGSKA (reference sequence). V lost 7 bases and J lost 5; bases outside the gene matches: 9. The CDR3 protein is CSGVSGGFENIQYF. The DNA read from the CDR3 is TGCAGTGGTGTGAGCGGGGGGTTTGAAAACATT.

As to this clone: Read data end 3 residues before the CDR3 end; the end is taken from the germline J gene. V and J are TRBV20-1 and TRBJ2-1; TRBD2 matches 7 bases. The CDR3 runs 15 residues. The V gene's germline CDR1 is DFQATT and CDR2 SNEGSKA (reference sequence). J was trimmed by 7 bases and V by 0 bases; bases with no gene match: 9. The CDR3 protein is CSARERGSWGNEQFF. The part of the CDR3 DNA that was read is TGCAGTGCTAGAGAGCGGGGGAGCTGGGGGAATGAG.

This CDR3 is CSARGQVNNEQFF. The sequenced part of the CDR3 DNA is TGCAGTGCCCGGGGACAGGTGAACAATGAG. The chain combines TRBV20-1 with TRBJ2-1; 8 bases fit TRBD1. The CDR3 end is not reached by the read, which stops 3 residues before it; the germline J gene fills it in. In germline, CDR1 is DFQATT, CDR2 SNEGSKA (reference sequence). With V trimmed by 6 bases and J by 5 bases, 6 bases remained unmatched. This CDR3 has 13 residues.

As to this clone: The observed sequence ends 3 residues before the CDR3 terminus, with the missing tail filled in from the germline J gene. The chain couples TRBV19 to TRBJ2-1; 7 bases fit TRBD2. CDR1 LNHDA and CDR2 SQIVND come from the germline V gene (reference sequence). The CDR3 runs to 16 residues. Germline trimming cut 0 bases from V and 2 bases from J; bases unmatched to any gene: 4. The sequenced CDR3 bases are TGTGCCAGTAGTATAGAGGGCGGGAGCCCCTACAATGAG. Its protein is CASSIEGGSPYNE. From start to end, the CDR3 is CASSIEGGSPYNEQFF. The entire variable domain, with the rest obtained from reference TRBV19 and TRBJ2-1, is as follows: DGGITQSPKYLFRKEGQNVTLSCEQNLNHDAMYWYRQDPGQGLRLIYYSQIVNDFQKGDIAEGYSVSREKKESFPLTVTSAQKNPTAFYLCASSIEGGSPYNEQFFGPGTRLTVL.

A note on this clone: From the germline J gene comes the end of the CDR3, since the read stops 3 residues before it. This chain links TRBV20-1 with TRBJ1-2; 8 positions match TRBD1. The V gene's germline CDR1 is DFQATT and CDR2 SNEGSKA (reference sequence). CDR3 size: 14 residues. Trimming cost V 6 bases and J 4 bases; bases outside gene matches: 10. The CDR3: CSAADRGSVYGYTF. The sequenced part of the CDR3 DNA is TGCAGTGCCGCCGACAGGGGCTCAGTCTATGGC.

Points on this clone: The CDR3 end falls 3 residues outside the read, so it is completed with the germline J gene. The chain combines TRBV5-4 with TRBJ1-4; 9 positions match TRBD1. J was trimmed by 8 bases and V by 0 bases; bases with no gene match: 5. Germline values: CDR1 SGHNT, CDR2 YYREEE (reference sequence). CDR3 size: 15 residues. The CDR3 protein is CASSLGGTGYEKLFF. The sequenced part of the CDR3 DNA is TGTGCCAGCAGCTTGGGTGGGACAGGGTACGAAAAA.

With respect to this clone: The read terminates 3 residues before the CDR3 end, so the remaining end is supplied by the germline J gene. This chain uses TRBV7-2 with TRBJ2-1; possible D gene TRBD1, 5 bases. The CDR3 extends over 15 amino acids. Deletions cut 5 bases from V and 8 bases from J, with 19 bases between. CDR1 and CDR2 (germline): SGHTA, FQGNSA. The CDR3 bases that were read are TGTGCCAGCAGCCAGGGTCCGAACGTGGTAGATGAG. Amino acid sequence: CASSQGPNVVDE. The CDR3 in full is CASSQGPNVVDEQFF.

A note on this clone: The read ends 3 residues early relative to the CDR3; the germline J gene fills the gap. The chain employs TRBV5-1 and TRBJ2-5; D might be TRBD1 (7 bases). This CDR3 has 15 amino acids. V gave up 2 bases and J gave up 0 bases, with 11 bases separating them. Germline CDR1 reads SGHRS; CDR2 reads YFSETQ. CDR3 sequence: CASSFGGQNQETQYF. The covered CDR3 bases are TGCGCCAGCAGCTTCGGGGGACAGAACCAAGAGACC.

Regarding this clone: The CDR3 end lies 3 residues beyond the end of the read and is filled in from the germline J gene. The rearrangement joins TRBV5-1 to TRBJ1-2, with 10 bases matching TRBD1. This CDR3 contains 15 residues. CDR1 SGHRS and CDR2 YFSETQ come from the germline V gene. The CDR3 sequence: CASSVNPGQGNGYTF. The sequenced CDR3 bases are TGCGCCAGCAGCGTGAATCCGGGACAGGGGAACGGC.